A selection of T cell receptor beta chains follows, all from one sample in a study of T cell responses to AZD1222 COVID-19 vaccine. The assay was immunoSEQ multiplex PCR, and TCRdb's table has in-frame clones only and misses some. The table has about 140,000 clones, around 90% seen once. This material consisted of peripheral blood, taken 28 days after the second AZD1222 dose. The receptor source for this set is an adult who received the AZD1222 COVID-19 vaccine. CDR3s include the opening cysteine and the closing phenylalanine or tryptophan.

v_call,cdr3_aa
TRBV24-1,CATSPSGNTGELFF
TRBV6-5,CASSQNRESYEQYF
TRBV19,CATKDRGPLQPQHF
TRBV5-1,CASSLGDPTDTQYF
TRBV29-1,CSVGVGDTQYF
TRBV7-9,CASSPPGHRAYEQYF
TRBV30,CAWSRQGRGYGYTF
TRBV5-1,CASSWAGGIMETQYF
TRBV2,CASSSGQGGEEKLFF
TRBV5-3,CARNRLARNEQFF
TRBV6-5,CASSYAPTWTHYEQYF
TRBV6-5,CASLGARTEQFF
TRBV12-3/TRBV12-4,CASSLTTNEKLFF
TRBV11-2,CASSFLSGRAGELFF
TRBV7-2,CASSLGGTSGAPWETQYF
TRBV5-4,CASSWGRQSEQYF
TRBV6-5,CASRKAPGGRPQHF
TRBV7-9,CASSRDLQGFEQYF
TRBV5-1,CASSLVSGGGETQYF
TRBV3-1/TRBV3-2,CASAGWDTQYF
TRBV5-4,CASSFGQGAEQFF
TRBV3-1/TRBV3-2,CASHGEAGGYTF
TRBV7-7,CASSVGTGREQYF
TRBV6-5,CASRDRGGRTEAFF
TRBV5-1,CASSPQGAETQYF
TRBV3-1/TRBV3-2,CASSPSGNYGYTF
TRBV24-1,CATSDTTGNHYEQYF
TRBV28,CASSPAGGGRDYGYTF
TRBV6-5,CASSYSERYQPQHF
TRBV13,CASSLDLTYNEQFF
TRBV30,CAWSLLAEQYF
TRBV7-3,CASSPGRGSYEQYF
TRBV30,CAWSEAANYGYTF
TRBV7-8,CASSFDRDTEAFF
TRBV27,CASSLGHTVGTQYF
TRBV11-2,CASSPLRGGIFNEQFF
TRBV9,CASSVGGYGNQPQHF